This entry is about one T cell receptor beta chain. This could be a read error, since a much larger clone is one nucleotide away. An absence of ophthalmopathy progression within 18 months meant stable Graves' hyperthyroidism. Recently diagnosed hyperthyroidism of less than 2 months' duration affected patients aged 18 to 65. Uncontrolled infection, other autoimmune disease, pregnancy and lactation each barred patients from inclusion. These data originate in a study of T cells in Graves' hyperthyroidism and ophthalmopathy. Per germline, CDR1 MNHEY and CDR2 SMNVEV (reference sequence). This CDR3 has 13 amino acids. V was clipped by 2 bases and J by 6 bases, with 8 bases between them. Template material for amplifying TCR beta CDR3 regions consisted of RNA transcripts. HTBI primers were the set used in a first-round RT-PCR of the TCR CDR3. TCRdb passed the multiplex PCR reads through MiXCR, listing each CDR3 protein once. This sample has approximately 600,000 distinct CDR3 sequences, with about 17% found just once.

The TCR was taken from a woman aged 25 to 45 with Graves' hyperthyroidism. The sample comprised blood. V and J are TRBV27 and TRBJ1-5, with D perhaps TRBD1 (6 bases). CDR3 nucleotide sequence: TGTGCCAGCAGTTTAGGGGGGCTTCAGCCCCAGCATTTT. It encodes CASSLGGLQPQHF.